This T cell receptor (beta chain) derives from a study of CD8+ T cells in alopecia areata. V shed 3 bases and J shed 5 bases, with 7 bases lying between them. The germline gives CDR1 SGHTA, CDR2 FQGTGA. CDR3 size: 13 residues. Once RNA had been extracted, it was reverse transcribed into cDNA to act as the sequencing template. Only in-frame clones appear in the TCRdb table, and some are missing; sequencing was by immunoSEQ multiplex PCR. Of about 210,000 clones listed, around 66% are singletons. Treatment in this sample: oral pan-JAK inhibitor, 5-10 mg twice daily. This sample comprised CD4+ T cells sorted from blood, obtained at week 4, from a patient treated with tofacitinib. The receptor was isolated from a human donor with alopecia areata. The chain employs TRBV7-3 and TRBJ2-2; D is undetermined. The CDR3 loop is CASSFEGTGELFF. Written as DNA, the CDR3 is TGTGCCAGCAGCTTCGAAGGGACCGGGGAGCTGTTTTTT.